One and the same sample provided the 30 T cell receptor beta chains below, sequenced in a study of shared clonotypes between healthy human individuals. The protocol was immunoSEQ multiplex PCR, while the TCRdb copy is restricted to in-frame clones and leaves out a portion. The data hold a few hundred thousand clones, with 97% observed a single time. The sample was naive CD4+ T cells sorted from blood. Regarding subset: CD45RA+ positively selected. The receptors were gathered from a woman aged 30 to 39 in good health.

This rearrangement joins TRBV18 to TRBJ1-6; D gene ambiguous. The CDR3 totals 15 residues. Per the germline V gene, CDR1 is KGHSH and CDR2 is LQKENI. V shed 3 bases and J shed 5 bases, with 11 bases lying between them. Here the CDR3 reads CASSPRTANNSPLHF. The CDR3 nucleotides read TGTGCCAGCTCACCCCGCACAGCCAATAATTCACCCCTCCACTTT.

The chain uses TRBV19 and TRBJ2-1, with 7 bases lining up with TRBD2. The CDR3 totals 18 residues. Germline V lookup: CDR1 LNHDA, CDR2 SQIVND (reference sequence). V trimming: 6 bases; J trimming: 0 bases; junction bases outside the gene matches: 14. CDR3 region: CASRRAGGSLSSYNEQFF. The CDR3 region has the DNA TGTGCCAGTAGGAGGGCTGGCGGGAGTCTCAGCTCCTACAATGAGCAGTTCTTC.

V and J are TRBV28 and TRBJ1-2, with D possibly matching TRBD1 (5 bases). V shed 3 bases and J shed 4 bases, with 9 bases lying between them. This CDR3 is built from 13 residues. Looked up from germline, CDR1 is MDHEN and CDR2 is SYDVKM. The CDR3 DNA reads TGTGCCAGCAGTTTTTCGGGGGTCTATGGCTACACCTTC. Protein sequence: CASSFSGVYGYTF.

The chain carries TRBV5-6 and TRBJ2-1; possibly TRBD2 for D (6 bases). This CDR3 is built from 14 residues. Between the trimmed V and J ends, which lost 7 bases and 2 bases, there was a span of 13 bases. CDR1 SGHDT and CDR2 YYEEEE come from the germline V gene. DNA of the CDR3: TGTGCCAGCTCCGGGACTGCGACCTACAATGAGCAGTTCTTC. Its translation is CASSGTATYNEQFF. Using reference TRBV5-6 and TRBJ2-1 for the parts outside the CDR3, the full variable domain is DAGVTQSPTHLIKTRGQQVTLRCSPKSGHDTVSWYQQALGQGPQFIFQYYEEEERQRGNFPDRFSGHQFPNYSSELNVNALLLGDSALYLCASSGTATYNEQFFGPGTRLTVL.

The genes are TRBV28 and TRBJ1-4; 7 nucleotides align to TRBD1. V dropped 3 bases and J dropped 5; count of bases not matched to a gene: 6. Germline assignment: CDR1 MDHEN and CDR2 SYDVKM. The CDR3 extends over 15 amino acids. The CDR3 sequence is CASSLAGTENEKLFF. In nucleotides, the CDR3 is TGTGCCAGCAGTTTGGCCGGGACAGAGAATGAAAAACTGTTTTTT.

The chain carries TRBV28 and TRBJ1-2; no clear D. The V end was cut by 8 bases, the J end by 2 bases, with 9 bases between. The germline V gene encodes CDR1 MDHEN and CDR2 SYDVKM. The CDR3 extends over 12 amino acids. The CDR3 bases are TGTGCCAGCGGCCTTTCGAACTATGGCTACACCTTC. Amino acids: CASGLSNYGYTF.

The chain has TRBV5-1 and TRBJ2-1; D is perhaps TRBD1 (6 bases). This CDR3 region has 12 residues. V shed 3 bases and J shed 10 bases, with 11 bases lying between them. Germline loops: CDR1 SGHRS, CDR2 YFSETQ. CDR3 in amino acids: CASSWDTREQFF. Written as DNA, the CDR3 is TGCGCCAGCAGCTGGGACACAAGGGAGCAGTTCTTC.

V is TRBV5-1 and J is TRBJ2-2; D may be TRBD2 (6 bases). The germline gives CDR1 SGHRS, CDR2 YFSETQ. The V and J ends lost 1 base and 0 bases respectively, with 7 bases between them. The CDR3 sequence is 15 residues long. CDR3 amino acids: CASSLTGANTGELFF. CDR3 in DNA: TGCGCCAGCAGCTTGACGGGGGCGAACACCGGGGAGCTGTTTTTT.

This chain uses TRBV19 with TRBJ2-7; 10 nucleotides line up with TRBD1. The CDR3 length is 15 residues. CDR1 and CDR2 from the germline V gene are LNHDA and SQIVND (reference sequence). V shed 5 bases and J 1 base; nucleotides not matched to a gene: 5. Here the CDR3 reads CASSVDRGLSYEQYF. The CDR3 bases are TGTGCCAGTAGTGTCGACAGGGGGCTTTCCTACGAGCAGTACTTC.

The chain has TRBV27 and TRBJ2-2; D remains ambiguous. CDR1 is MNHEY and CDR2 is SMNVEV in the germline V gene (reference sequence). The CDR3 length is 17 residues. V was clipped by 3 bases and J by 2 bases, with 16 bases between them. CDR3 bases: TGTGCCAGCAGTTTCTCTGGTTTGTCGAGAAACACCGGGGAGCTGTTTTTT. Residues: CASSFSGLSRNTGELFF.

The chain employs TRBV4-1 and TRBJ2-1; weak D call: TRBD1 (6 bases). The V gene lost 3 bases and the J gene lost 0 bases, with 12 bases spanning the gap. Germline assignment: CDR1 MGHRA and CDR2 YSYEKL. The CDR3 covers 16 residues. The CDR3 bases are TGCGCCAGCAGCCACCCCACAGGGAACTCCTACAATGAGCAGTTCTTC. It encodes CASSHPTGNSYNEQFF.

The chain couples TRBV6-5 to TRBJ1-4; 8 bases align to TRBD1. Germline V gene sequence: CDR1 MNHEY, CDR2 SVGAGI. The junction had 5 bases not matched to a gene; V was cut back by 5 bases and J by 9 bases. The length of the CDR3 is 13 residues. The CDR3 region has the DNA TGTGCCAGCAGTCGGGACAGGTACCAAAAACTGTTTTTT. Translated: CASSRDRYQKLFF.

As for this clone: The same CDR3 can be traced to other DNA sequences in this sample. The chain recombines TRBV7-9 with TRBJ2-3; 11 nucleotides agree with TRBD2. The CDR3 covers 15 residues. V was clipped by 5 bases and J by 0 bases; unmatched bases: 1. CDR1 is SEHNR, CDR2 FQNEAQ, per germline (reference sequence). As DNA, the CDR3 is TGTGCCAGCAGCCGGACTAGCGGGAGCACAGATACGCAGTATTTT. Translation gives CASSRTSGSTDTQYF.

J is TRBJ1-5 and V is TRBV28; D ambiguous. With 5 bases removed from V and 7 bases from J, the gap between germline ends came to 15 bases. This CDR3 has 14 residues. Germline CDR1 MDHEN, CDR2 SYDVKM. As DNA, the CDR3 is TGTGCCAGCAGTACCGACGGGGATGAACAGCCCCAGCATTTT. Protein product: CASSTDGDEQPQHF.

The genes are TRBV6-4 and TRBJ2-3, with 10 positions matching TRBD2. This CDR3 region has 18 residues. Germline CDR1 reads MRHNA; CDR2 reads SNTAGT. Unmatched junction bases numbered 12, after V lost 3 bases and J lost 3 bases. This CDR3 reads CASSDGASGSGRTDTQYF. The CDR3 coding sequence is TGTGCCAGCAGTGATGGCGCTAGCGGGAGTGGGAGGACAGATACGCAGTATTTT.

V usage is TRBV5-6 and J usage is TRBJ1-6; D remains ambiguous. V lost 4 bases and J lost 13, with 12 bases in between. The germline gives CDR1 SGHDT, CDR2 YYEEEE. This CDR3 has 12 amino acids. In nucleotides, the CDR3 is TGTGCCAGCAGCACTATTTCGGCGCCCCTCCACTTT. This gives the protein CASSTISAPLHF.

The rearrangement uses TRBV15 and TRBJ2-7, with 9 nucleotides matching TRBD1. The J segment lost 5 bases and the V segment lost 1 base, leaving 6 bases of the junction unmatched. The CDR3 length is 15 residues. Germline values: CDR1 LNHNV, CDR2 YYDKDF (reference sequence). The chain's CDR3 is CATSRAGTGYHEQYF. The CDR3 DNA follows: TGTGCCACCAGCAGAGCGGGGACAGGGTACCACGAGCAGTACTTC.

The chain carries TRBV29-1 and TRBJ2-1, with TRBD2 matching 13 bases. This CDR3 spans 14 amino acids. J was trimmed by 8 bases and V by 6 bases; bases with no gene match: 7. The V gene's germline CDR1 is SQVTM and CDR2 ANQGSEA. CDR3 region: CSVAGTSGVHEQFF. The CDR3 nucleotides are TGCAGCGTCGCCGGGACTAGCGGGGTTCATGAGCAGTTCTTC.

V usage is TRBV7-9 and J usage is TRBJ2-1, with 11 nucleotides matching TRBD2. CDR3 length equals 17 residues. Germline V gives CDR1 SEHNR, CDR2 FQNEAQ (reference sequence). Trimming at V came to 1 base and at J to 0 bases, leaving 2 bases not matched to a gene. CDR3: CASSLVGTSGSYNEQFF. CDR3 sequence (DNA): TGTGCCAGCAGCTTAGTAGGGACTAGCGGCTCCTACAATGAGCAGTTCTTC. Using reference TRBV7-9 and TRBJ2-1 for the parts outside the CDR3, the full variable domain is DTGVSQNPRHKITKRGQNVTFRCDPISEHNRLYWYRQTLGQGPEFLTYFQNEAQLEKSRLLSDRFSAERPKGSFSTLEIQRTEQGDSAMYLCASSLVGTSGSYNEQFFGPGTRLTVL.

The rearrangement uses TRBV9 and TRBJ1-4; D gene ambiguous. This CDR3 comprises 14 residues. Deletions cut 2 bases from V and 7 bases from J, with 12 bases between. Germline V gene lookup returns CDR1 SGDLS and CDR2 YYNGEE. This CDR3 reads CASSVRSLIEKLFF. CDR3 DNA: TGTGCCAGCAGCGTGAGGTCACTAATTGAAAAACTGTTTTTT.

This chain links TRBV19 with TRBJ2-5; TRBD1 aligns across 8 bases. Losses at the gene ends were 6 bases for V and 5 bases for J; bases not matched to a gene: 8. The CDR3 runs 14 residues. Germline CDR1 reads LNHDA; CDR2 reads SQIVND (reference sequence). The CDR3 DNA sequence: TGTGCCAGTAGCTCCAGACAGGGGAGGGAGACCCAGTACTTC. This translates into CASSSRQGRETQYF.

V and J are TRBV19 and TRBJ2-3; D may be TRBD1 (5 bases). The CDR3 has 14 amino acids. The V gene's germline CDR1 is LNHDA and CDR2 SQIVND (reference sequence). V dropped 10 bases and J dropped 2 bases, with 16 bases sitting between them. The CDR3 spells CATVGPSPTDTQYF. The DNA for the CDR3 is TGTGCCACAGTGGGGCCGAGCCCCACAGATACGCAGTATTTT. The full variable domain, in which reference TRBV19 and TRBJ2-3 provide the parts outside the CDR3, is DGGITQSPKYLFRKEGQNVTLSCEQNLNHDAMYWYRQDPGQGLRLIYYSQIVNDFQKGDIAEGYSVSREKKESFPLTVTSAQKNPTAFYLCATVGPSPTDTQYFGPGTRLTVL.

The chain is built from TRBV6-1 and TRBJ2-7, with D perhaps matching TRBD1 (6 bases). The CDR3 has 16 residues. Germline V lookup: CDR1 MNHNS, CDR2 SASEGT. V was cut by 3 bases and J by 1 base, with 16 bases left in between. CDR3 sequence reads: CASSDRYGQLSYEQYF. Here the CDR3 DNA reads TGTGCCAGCAGTGATCGATACGGACAGCTTTCCTACGAGCAGTACTTC.

The V gene is TRBV5-1, the J gene TRBJ2-7; tentative D call: TRBD1 (6 bases). V was pared by 5 bases and J by 1 base, with 16 bases between. The CDR3 consists of 15 residues. Per the germline V gene, CDR1 is SGHRS and CDR2 is YFSETQ. CDR3: CASSLQGPESYEQYF. CDR3 sequence (DNA): TGCGCCAGCAGTTTACAGGGTCCTGAGTCCTACGAGCAGTACTTC. Variable domain in full (rest from reference TRBV5-1 and TRBJ2-7): KAGVTQTPRYLIKTRGQQVTLSCSPISGHRSVSWYQQTPGQGLQFLFEYFSETQRNKGNFPGRFSGRQFSNSRSEMNVSTLELGDSALYLCASSLQGPESYEQYFGPGTRLTVT.

The chain uses TRBV5-1 and TRBJ2-1; D is perhaps TRBD2 (6 bases). The CDR3 has 15 amino acids. Trimming pared 5 bases from V and 3 bases from J, leaving 15 bases between. CDR1 and CDR2 from the germline V gene are SGHRS and YFSETQ. The CDR3 DNA is TGCGCCAGCAGAGAAACGGGAGTTGGCTACAATGAGCAGTTCTTC. Its protein is CASRETGVGYNEQFF.

This clone showed up just once. The chain is built from TRBV5-1 and TRBJ2-6; no clear D. Germline lookup yields CDR1 SGHRS and CDR2 YFSETQ. The CDR3 length is 20 residues. V was shortened by 3 bases and J by 1 base, with 23 bases between the two germline ends. CDR3 nucleotide sequence: TGCGCCAGCAGCTCCTCCCCTACTTCGGCTCCACTGTCTGGGGCCAACGTCCTGACTTTC. Protein sequence: CASSSSPTSAPLSGANVLTF.

This chain links TRBV7-8 with TRBJ1-1; D not certain. CDR3 length equals 16 residues. The germline V gene encodes CDR1 SGHVS and CDR2 FQNEAQ. V lost 0 bases to trimming and J lost 1 base, with 12 bases between them. CDR3 sequence reads: CASSLALWQKNTEAFF. The CDR3 nucleotides read TGTGCCAGCAGCTTAGCGCTCTGGCAGAAGAACACTGAAGCTTTCTTT.

The chain joins TRBV2 to TRBJ2-5; D is possibly TRBD2 (5 bases). The CDR3 covers 13 residues. Germline V gene lookup returns CDR1 SNHLY and CDR2 FYNNEI. Trimming took 4 bases from V and 2 from J, leaving 8 bases between them. The CDR3 spells CASSGEKQETQYF. The DNA for the CDR3 is TGTGCCAGCAGTGGGGAGAAACAAGAGACCCAGTACTTC.

The chain links TRBV5-1 to TRBJ1-2; 7 bases are a match to TRBD1. The V gene's germline CDR1 is SGHRS and CDR2 YFSETQ. CDR3 size: 14 residues. The junction had 11 bases not matched to a gene; V was cut back by 4 bases and J by 8 bases. CDR3 bases: TGCGCCAGCAGCAGTGACAGGGATGGAGGCGGCTACACCTTC. It is translated as CASSSDRDGGGYTF.

This clone has a single count. The chain combines TRBV28 with TRBJ1-5; no reliable D call. CDR3 length equals 15 residues. Germline loops: CDR1 MDHEN, CDR2 SYDVKM. Trimming removed 7 bases at V and 0 bases at J, with 13 bases between. CDR3 nucleotide sequence: TGTGCCAGCACCCAAGCCGTGTATAGCAATCAGCCCCAGCATTTT. Amino acid sequence: CASTQAVYSNQPQHF.